This TCR beta chain was sequenced in a study of T cell repertoires in cytomegalovirus infection. For the study at large: Public TCR beta signatures were indicative of both CMV infection and a matching HLA type. The study's findings and limits: Across the ex vivo response, the dominant clonotypes were HLA-C-restricted CMV-specific TCR beta clonotypes.

Germline CDR1 reads SGDLS; CDR2 reads YYNGEE. The CDR3 is 16 amino acids. The ends lost 4 bases at V and 3 bases at J; junction bases unmatched: 7. This clonotype was counted a few times. Its antigen remains unidentified. Each CDR3 protein gets one entry after TCRdb re-called the reads with MiXCR. Of 900,000 to 950,000 distinct CDR3 sequences listed, less than 40% were seen once; the top ten hold about an eighth. This specimen consisted of cultured CD8+ T cells from PBMCs, obtained from culture after CMV antigen stimulation. The sequence derives from a human donor in good health (CMV status not recorded). Some clones in this sample may be carry-over from other donors' samples. The chain joins TRBV9 to TRBJ2-1; 10 bases match TRBD2. CDR3 amino acids: CASSTRSGGSYNEQFF. The CDR3 nucleotides read TGTGCCAGCAGCACCCGTAGCGGGGGGAGCTACAATGAGCAGTTCTTC.